Listed below are T cell receptor beta chains from one sample, sequenced in a study of immune cell composition in non-small cell lung cancer. Measured with immunoSEQ multiplex PCR; TCRdb has only the in-frame clones, and not every one. The sample records 4,000 to 5,000 clones, around 85% being singletons. Sequenced sample: lung tumor tissue. These receptors all stem from a human donor with non-small cell lung cancer. The CDR3 runs from the conserved cysteine through the conserved F or W. The order of the fields is clone size, V gene, D gene, J gene, CDR3 protein, CDR3 DNA. The D gene is left open where the match is weak. Expanded clones get a size class; other rows say once, few or many, or leave the size out.

>-|TRBV5-4|-|TRBJ2-2
CASSLGELRTGELFF
TGTGCCAGCAGCTTGGGAGAGTTACGCACCGGGGAGCTGTTTTTT
>once|TRBV11-2|-|TRBJ2-3
CASSLREITTDTQYF
TGTGCCAGCAGCTTGAGGGAAATCACCACAGATACGCAGTATTTT
>-|TRBV2|-|TRBJ2-3
CASSETSTDTQYF
TGTGCCAGCAGTGAGACTAGCACAGATACGCAGTATTTT
>-|TRBV5-6|-|TRBJ2-5
CASSLKQGQETQYF
TGTGCCAGCAGCTTGAAACAGGGACAAGAGACCCAGTACTTC
>-|TRBV11-2|-|TRBJ1-2
CASSFVGGQPGYTF
TGTGCCAGCAGCTTCGTCGGGGGGCAACCCGGCTACACCTTC
>-|TRBV7-9|TRBD2|TRBJ2-3
CASSPGLAASTDTQYF
TGTGCCAGCAGCCCCGGGCTAGCGGCTAGCACAGATACGCAGTATTTT
>few|TRBV28|-|TRBJ2-1
CASSFKQISYNEQFF
TGTGCCAGCAGTTTTAAACAGATCTCCTACAATGAGCAGTTCTTC
>-|TRBV19|TRBD1|TRBJ1-5
CASSIAGTGGRISNQPQHF
TGTGCCAGTAGTATAGCTGGGACAGGGGGCCGGATTAGCAATCAGCCCCAGCATTTT
>once|TRBV11-3|TRBD2|TRBJ2-2
CASGPGLAGVGTGELFF
TGTGCCAGCGGCCCGGGACTAGCGGGAGTAGGGACCGGGGAGCTGTTTTTT
>-|TRBV10-3|TRBD2|TRBJ2-7
CAISGTSGIYEQYF
TGTGCCATCAGCGGGACTAGCGGAATATACGAGCAGTACTTC
>-|TRBV5-1|-|TRBJ1-2
CASSLGDTAYGYTF
TGCGCCAGCAGCTTGGGGGACACTGCCTATGGCTACACCTTC
>-|TRBV5-5|-|TRBJ2-2
CASSLTGLLLGGELFF
TGTGCCAGCAGCTTGACGGGACTCCTCCTTGGAGGGGAGCTGTTTTTT
>-|TRBV5-4|-|TRBJ2-1
CASSLFRGLNFLDNEQFF
TGTGCCAGCAGCTTGTTCCGGGGACTCAACTTTTTGGACAATGAGCAGTTCTTC
>-|TRBV18|-|TRBJ2-5
CASSQGVFGETQYF
TGTGCCAGCTCACAGGGGGTTTTTGGAGAGACCCAGTACTTC
>-|TRBV7-2|-|TRBJ2-3
CASSLGTPGVDTQYF
TGTGCCAGCAGCCTCGGGACCCCAGGGGTAGATACGCAGTATTTT
>-|TRBV28|-|TRBJ1-2
CASSFPEGGYGYTF
TGTGCCAGCAGTTTTCCCGAGGGCGGCTATGGCTACACCTTC
>-|TRBV10-3|TRBD1|TRBJ2-1
CAISDLGTDEQFF
TGTGCCATCAGTGATTTAGGGACAGATGAGCAGTTCTTC
>-|TRBV5-1|TRBD2|TRBJ2-1
CASNAGSGLAVSYNEQFF
TGCGCCAGCAACGCGGGATCAGGACTAGCGGTATCCTACAATGAGCAGTTCTTC
>medium-sized|TRBV4-3|TRBD1|TRBJ1-1
CASSQDKYRGLFDTEAFF
TGCGCCAGCAGCCAAGATAAGTACAGGGGGTTGTTCGACACTGAAGCTTTCTTT
>-|TRBV29-1|TRBD2|TRBJ2-1
CSVDASSGPGNEQFF
TGCAGCGTTGACGCCTCTAGCGGGCCGGGGAATGAGCAGTTCTTC
>few|TRBV28|-|TRBJ1-4
CASRSSGATNEKLFF
TGTGCCAGCAGAAGCTCAGGGGCAACTAATGAAAAACTGTTTTTT
>-|TRBV10-1|-|TRBJ2-1
CASSETEGSSYNEQFF
TGCGCCAGCAGTGAGACCGAGGGCAGCTCCTACAATGAGCAGTTCTTC
>-|TRBV5-5|-|TRBJ2-6
CASSPRDRVGANVLTF
TGTGCCAGCAGCCCGAGGGATAGGGTCGGGGCCAACGTCCTGACTTTC
>-|TRBV27|TRBD2|TRBJ2-7
CASSATSGRASYEQYF
TGTGCCAGCAGTGCCACTAGCGGGAGGGCCTCCTACGAGCAGTACTTC
>few|TRBV6-5|TRBD1|TRBJ1-5
CASRQQTGGGQPQHF
TGTGCCAGCAGGCAACAGACAGGGGGAGGTCAGCCCCAGCATTTT
>few|TRBV30|-|TRBJ1-1
CAWRDRQKNTEAFF
TGTGCCTGGAGGGACAGACAGAAGAACACTGAAGCTTTCTTT
>-|TRBV7-5|-|TRBJ2-1
CARSTLAGAYNEQFF
TGTGCCAGAAGCACCCTAGCGGGTGCCTACAATGAGCAGTTCTTC
>-|TRBV9|TRBD1|TRBJ2-1
CASSVGQGDRVVNEQFF
TGTGCCAGCAGCGTAGGGCAAGGGGACAGGGTTGTAAATGAGCAGTTCTTC
>once|TRBV18|TRBD2|TRBJ2-5
CASSLPGLAQETQYF
TGTGCCAGCTCACTTCCGGGACTAGCCCAAGAGACCCAGTACTTC
>-|TRBV19|TRBD1|TRBJ1-5
CASSIGGTGDNQPQHF
TGTGCCAGTAGTATAGGGGGGACAGGCGACAATCAGCCCCAGCATTTT
>-|TRBV6-5|-|TRBJ1-1
CASSYSRTANTEAFF
TGTGCCAGCAGTTACTCGAGGACAGCGAACACTGAAGCTTTCTTT
>-|TRBV10-2|TRBD2|TRBJ2-5
CASSNSGSDPRETQYF
TGCGCCAGCAGTAATAGCGGGAGCGACCCTAGAGAGACCCAGTACTTC
>-|TRBV6-1|-|TRBJ1-4
CASSSSIPANEKLFF
TGTGCCAGCAGTTCATCCATCCCGGCTAATGAAAAACTGTTTTTT
>-|TRBV2|-|TRBJ2-2
CASSELTYTGELFF
TGTGCCAGCAGTGAGCTTACTTACACCGGGGAGCTGTTTTTT
>-|TRBV5-6|-|TRBJ2-1
CASSLIAREQFF
TGTGCCAGCAGCTTGATCGCTCGGGAGCAGTTCTTC
>-|TRBV27|TRBD1|TRBJ2-6
CASSFTGQGPFSGANVLTF
TGTGCCAGCAGTTTTACCGGACAGGGACCTTTCTCTGGGGCCAACGTCCTGACTTTC
>-|TRBV29-1|-|TRBJ1-2
CSVEGGTGDYGYTF
TGCAGCGTTGAAGGAGGAACCGGAGACTATGGCTACACCTTC
>-|TRBV28|-|TRBJ1-4
CASSLSLDQGTATNEKLFF
TGTGCCAGCAGTTTATCACTCGATCAGGGAACTGCAACTAATGAAAAACTGTTTTTT
>-|TRBV5-8|-|TRBJ1-4
CASSLGRVATNEKLFF
TGTGCCAGCAGCTTGGGCAGGGTTGCAACTAATGAAAAACTGTTTTTT
>-|TRBV6-4|-|TRBJ2-3
CASSDEGTDTQYF
TGTGCCAGCAGTGACGAGGGCACAGATACGCAGTATTTT
>-|TRBV15|-|TRBJ2-3
CATSRVPSSTDTQYF
TGTGCCACCAGCAGGGTACCGAGTAGCACAGATACGCAGTATTTT